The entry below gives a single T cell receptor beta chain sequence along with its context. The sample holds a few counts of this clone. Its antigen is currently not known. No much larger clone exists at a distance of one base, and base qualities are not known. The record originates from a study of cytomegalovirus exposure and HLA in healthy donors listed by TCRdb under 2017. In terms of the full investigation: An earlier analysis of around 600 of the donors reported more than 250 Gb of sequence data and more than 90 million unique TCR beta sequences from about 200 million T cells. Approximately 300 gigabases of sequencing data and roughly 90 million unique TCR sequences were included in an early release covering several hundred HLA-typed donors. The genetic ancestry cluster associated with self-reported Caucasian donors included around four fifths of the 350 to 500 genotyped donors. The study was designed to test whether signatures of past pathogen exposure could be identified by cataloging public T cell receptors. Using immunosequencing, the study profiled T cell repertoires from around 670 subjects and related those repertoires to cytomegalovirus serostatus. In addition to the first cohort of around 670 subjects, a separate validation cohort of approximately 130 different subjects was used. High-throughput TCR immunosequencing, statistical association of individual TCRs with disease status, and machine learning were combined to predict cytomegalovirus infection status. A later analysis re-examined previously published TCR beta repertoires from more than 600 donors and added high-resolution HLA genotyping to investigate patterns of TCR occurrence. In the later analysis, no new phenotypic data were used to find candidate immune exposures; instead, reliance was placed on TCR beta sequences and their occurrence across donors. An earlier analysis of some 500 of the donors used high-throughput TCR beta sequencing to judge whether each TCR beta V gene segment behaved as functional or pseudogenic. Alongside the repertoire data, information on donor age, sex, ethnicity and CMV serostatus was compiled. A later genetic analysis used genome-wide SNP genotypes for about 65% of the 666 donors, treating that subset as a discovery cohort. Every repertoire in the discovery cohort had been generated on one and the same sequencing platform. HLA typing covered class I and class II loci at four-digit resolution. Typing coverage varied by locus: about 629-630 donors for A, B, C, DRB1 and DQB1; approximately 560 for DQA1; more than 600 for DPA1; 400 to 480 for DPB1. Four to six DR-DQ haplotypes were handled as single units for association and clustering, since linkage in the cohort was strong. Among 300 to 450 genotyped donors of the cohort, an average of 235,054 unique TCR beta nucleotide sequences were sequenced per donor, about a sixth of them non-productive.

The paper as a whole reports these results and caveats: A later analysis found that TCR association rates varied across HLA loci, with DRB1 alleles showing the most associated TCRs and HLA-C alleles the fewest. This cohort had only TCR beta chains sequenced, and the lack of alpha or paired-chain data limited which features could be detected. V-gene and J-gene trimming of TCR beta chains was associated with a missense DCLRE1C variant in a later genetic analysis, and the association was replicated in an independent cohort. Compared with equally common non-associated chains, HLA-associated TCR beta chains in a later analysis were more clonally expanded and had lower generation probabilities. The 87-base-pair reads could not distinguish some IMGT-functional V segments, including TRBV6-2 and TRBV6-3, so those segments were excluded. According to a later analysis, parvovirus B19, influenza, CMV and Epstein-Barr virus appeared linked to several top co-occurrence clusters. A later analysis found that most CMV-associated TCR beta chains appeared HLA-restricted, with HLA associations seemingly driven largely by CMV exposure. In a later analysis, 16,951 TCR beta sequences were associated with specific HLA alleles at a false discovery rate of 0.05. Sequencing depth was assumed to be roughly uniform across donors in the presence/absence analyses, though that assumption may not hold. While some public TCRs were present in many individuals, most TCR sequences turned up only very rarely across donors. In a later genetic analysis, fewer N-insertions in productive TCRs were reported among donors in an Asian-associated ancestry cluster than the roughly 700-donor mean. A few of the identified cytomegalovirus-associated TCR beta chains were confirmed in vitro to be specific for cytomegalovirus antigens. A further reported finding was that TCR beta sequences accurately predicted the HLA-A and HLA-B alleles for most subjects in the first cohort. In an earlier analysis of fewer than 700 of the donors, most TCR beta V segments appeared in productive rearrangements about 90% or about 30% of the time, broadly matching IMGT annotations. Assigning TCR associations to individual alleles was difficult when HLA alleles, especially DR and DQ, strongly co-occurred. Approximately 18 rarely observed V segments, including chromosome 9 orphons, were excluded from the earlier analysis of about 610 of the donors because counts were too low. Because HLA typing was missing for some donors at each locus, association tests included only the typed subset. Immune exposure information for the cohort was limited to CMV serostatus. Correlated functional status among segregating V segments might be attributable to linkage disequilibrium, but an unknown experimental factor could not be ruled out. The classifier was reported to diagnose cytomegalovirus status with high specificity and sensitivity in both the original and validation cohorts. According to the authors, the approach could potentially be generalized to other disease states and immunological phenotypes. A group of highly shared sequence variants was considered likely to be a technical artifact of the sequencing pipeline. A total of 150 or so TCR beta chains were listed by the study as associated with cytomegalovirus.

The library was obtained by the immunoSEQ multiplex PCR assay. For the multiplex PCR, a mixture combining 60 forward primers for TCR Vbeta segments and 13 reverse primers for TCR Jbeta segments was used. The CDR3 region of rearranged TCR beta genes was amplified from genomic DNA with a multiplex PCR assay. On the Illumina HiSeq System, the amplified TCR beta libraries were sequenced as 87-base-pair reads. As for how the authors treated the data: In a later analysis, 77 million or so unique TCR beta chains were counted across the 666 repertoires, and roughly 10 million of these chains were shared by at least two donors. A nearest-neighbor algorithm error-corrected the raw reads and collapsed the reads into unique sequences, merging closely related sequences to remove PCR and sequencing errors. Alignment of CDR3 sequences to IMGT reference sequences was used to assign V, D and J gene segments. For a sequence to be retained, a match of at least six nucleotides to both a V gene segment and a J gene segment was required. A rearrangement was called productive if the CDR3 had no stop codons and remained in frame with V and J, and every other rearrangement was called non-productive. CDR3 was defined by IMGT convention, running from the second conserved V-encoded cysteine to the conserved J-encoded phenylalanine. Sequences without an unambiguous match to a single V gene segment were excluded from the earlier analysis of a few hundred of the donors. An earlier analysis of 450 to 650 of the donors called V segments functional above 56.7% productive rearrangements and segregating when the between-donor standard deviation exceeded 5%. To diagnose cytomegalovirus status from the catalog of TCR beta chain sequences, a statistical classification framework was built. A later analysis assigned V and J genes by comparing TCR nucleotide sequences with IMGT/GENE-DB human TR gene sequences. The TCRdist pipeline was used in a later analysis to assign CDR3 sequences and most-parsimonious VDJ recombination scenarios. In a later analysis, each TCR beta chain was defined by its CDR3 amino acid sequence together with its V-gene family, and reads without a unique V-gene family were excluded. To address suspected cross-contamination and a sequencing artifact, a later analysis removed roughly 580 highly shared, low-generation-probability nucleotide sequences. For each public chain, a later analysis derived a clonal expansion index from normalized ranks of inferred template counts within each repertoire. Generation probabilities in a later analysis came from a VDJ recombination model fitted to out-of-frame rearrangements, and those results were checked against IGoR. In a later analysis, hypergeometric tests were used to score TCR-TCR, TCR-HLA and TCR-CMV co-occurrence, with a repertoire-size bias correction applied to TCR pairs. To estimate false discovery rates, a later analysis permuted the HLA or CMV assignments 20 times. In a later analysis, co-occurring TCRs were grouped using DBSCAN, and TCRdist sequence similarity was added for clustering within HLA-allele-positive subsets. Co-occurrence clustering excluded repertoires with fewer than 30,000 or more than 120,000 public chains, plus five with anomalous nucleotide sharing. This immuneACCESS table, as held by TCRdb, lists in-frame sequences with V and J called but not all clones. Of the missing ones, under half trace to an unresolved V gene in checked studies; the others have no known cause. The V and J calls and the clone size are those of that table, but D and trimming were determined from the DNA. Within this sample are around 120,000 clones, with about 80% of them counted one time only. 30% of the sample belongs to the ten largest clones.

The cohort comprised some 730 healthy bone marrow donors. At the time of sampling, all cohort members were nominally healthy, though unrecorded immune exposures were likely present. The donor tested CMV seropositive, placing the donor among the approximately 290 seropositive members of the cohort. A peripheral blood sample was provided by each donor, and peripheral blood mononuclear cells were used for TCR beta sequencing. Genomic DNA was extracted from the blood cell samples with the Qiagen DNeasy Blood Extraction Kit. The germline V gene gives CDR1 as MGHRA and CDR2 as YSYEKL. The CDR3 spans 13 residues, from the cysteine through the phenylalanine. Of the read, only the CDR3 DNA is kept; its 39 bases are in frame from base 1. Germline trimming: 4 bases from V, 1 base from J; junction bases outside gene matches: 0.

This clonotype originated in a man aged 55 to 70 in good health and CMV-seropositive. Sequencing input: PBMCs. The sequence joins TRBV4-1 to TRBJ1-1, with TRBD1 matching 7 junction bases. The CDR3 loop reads CASSRQGNTEAFF. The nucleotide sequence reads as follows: TGCGCCAGCAGCCGACAGGGGAACACTGAAGCTTTCTTT.